This T cell receptor beta chain was found in a study of metastatic and nonmetastatic thyroid tumors. With MiXCR, TCRdb called clones anew from the PCR reads. This sample carries 30,000 to 45,000 clones, roughly a quarter of them seen once, and the ten largest clones take 8% to 10%. No patient received treatment before thyroid surgery. CDR1 and CDR2 (germline): DFQATT, SNEGSKA (reference sequence). CDR3 length: 15 amino acids. Unmatched junction bases numbered 9, after V lost 5 bases and J lost 6 bases. The sequence was collected from a female donor with papillary thyroid cancer or a benign thyroid nodule (not recorded which). Some clones in this sample may be carry-over from other donors' samples. This chain uses TRBV20-1 with TRBJ1-5, with TRBD1 identical over 11 bases. Specimen: blood. The CDR3 DNA sequence: TGCAGTGCTCGGGACAGGGGGAGGGTTGGTCAGCCCCAGCATTTT. Encoded protein: CSARDRGRVGQPQHF.